This TCR beta chain comes out of a study of cytomegalovirus exposure and HLA in healthy donors. With 4 bases clipped from V and 7 bases from J, the junction kept 11 bases outside the gene matches. The V gene's germline CDR1 is SGHRS and CDR2 YFSETQ. CDR3 length: 15 amino acids. The primer mix had 60 Vbeta and 13 Jbeta primers. Data came from immunoSEQ multiplex PCR; TCRdb stores just in-frame clones and leaves some out. The sample holds approximately 220,000 clones; roughly 80% are singletons and the top ten take less than 20%. Input material: PBMCs. The sequence was obtained from a man aged 40-55 years in good health and CMV-seronegative. The rearrangement uses TRBV5-1 and TRBJ1-1; 9 bases match TRBD1. The CDR3 here is CASSITLGQGREAFF. The CDR3 DNA follows: TGCGCCAGCAGCATCACCCTGGGACAGGGCCGTGAAGCTTTCTTT.